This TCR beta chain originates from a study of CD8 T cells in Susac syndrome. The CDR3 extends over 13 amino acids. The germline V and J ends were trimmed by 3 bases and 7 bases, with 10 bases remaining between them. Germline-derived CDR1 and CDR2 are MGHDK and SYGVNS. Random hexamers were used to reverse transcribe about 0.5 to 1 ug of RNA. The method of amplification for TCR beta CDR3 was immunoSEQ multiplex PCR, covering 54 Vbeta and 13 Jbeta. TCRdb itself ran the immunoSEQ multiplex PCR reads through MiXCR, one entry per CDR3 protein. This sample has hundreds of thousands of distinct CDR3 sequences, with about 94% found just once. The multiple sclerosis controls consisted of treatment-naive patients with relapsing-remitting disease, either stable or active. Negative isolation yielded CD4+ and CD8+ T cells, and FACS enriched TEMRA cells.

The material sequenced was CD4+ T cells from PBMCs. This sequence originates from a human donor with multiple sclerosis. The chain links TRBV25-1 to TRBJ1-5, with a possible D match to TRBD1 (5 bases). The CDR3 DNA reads TGTGCCAGCAGTGACAGGGTAGGACAGCCCCAGCATTTT. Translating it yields CASSDRVGQPQHF.